The 27 T cell receptor beta chains below come from one sample, sequenced in a study of technical replicates of blood from a handful of donors (dated by TCRdb to between 2016 and 2019). Libraries came from the immunoSEQ multiplex PCR assay. What TCRdb holds here is the immuneACCESS table cut down to in-frame rearrangements. Part of the clones is not present; checked against another copy, under half of the missing clones reflect an unresolved V gene, and the others are unexplained. Within this sample are 60,000 to 65,000 clones, with 70% to 90% of them counted one time only. The ten largest make up about 4.9% of the sample. The sample taken for sequencing was PBMCs. Source of these receptors: a human donor in good health. Some clones in this sample may be carry-over from other donors' samples.

The chain combines TRBV9 with TRBJ2-2; 12 bases are shared with TRBD2. This CDR3 has 17 amino acids. Per germline, CDR1 SGDLS and CDR2 YYNGEE. V dropped 3 bases and J dropped 7; count of bases not matched to a gene: 10. Here the CDR3 DNA reads TGTGCCAGCAGCGCAGGAAGGCGGACTAGCGGGATCGGGGAGCTGTTTTTT. It codes for CASSAGRRTSGIGELFF.

This chain connects TRBV4-2 to TRBJ2-5; D gene unclear. Germline CDR1 and CDR2: LGHNA and YNFKEQ. Trimming pared 0 bases from V and 7 bases from J, leaving 15 bases between. The CDR3 extends over 15 amino acids. CDR3 in amino acids: CASSQDGNYPGTQYF. In DNA, the CDR3 is TGTGCCAGCAGCCAAGATGGTAACTACCCGGGGACCCAGTACTTC.

The chain carries TRBV29-1 and TRBJ1-6; the D is unclear. Germline V lookup: CDR1 SQVTM, CDR2 ANQGSEA. The CDR3 covers 13 residues. V gave up 1 base and J gave up 9 bases, with 10 bases separating them. The CDR3 nucleotides are TGCAGCGTTGAAGTGGACGAGGGTTCACCCCTCCACTTT. It encodes CSVEVDEGSPLHF.

This clone showed up just a few times. The V call is TRBV7-6, the J call TRBJ2-1, with D possibly TRBD2 on 7 matching bases. The CDR3 runs 14 residues. Germline V CDR1 and CDR2: SGHVS, FNYEAQ. V was cut by 3 bases and J by 2 bases, with 8 bases left in between. The DNA for the CDR3 is TGTGCCAGCAGCTTCGGGGGGCCCTACAATGAGCAGTTCTTC. It specifies CASSFGGPYNEQFF.

This rearrangement joins TRBV14 to TRBJ2-6; D is unresolved. The CDR3 has 14 amino acids. CDR1 is SGHDN and CDR2 is FVKESK in the germline V gene. V lost 2 bases and J 6 bases, leaving 8 bases between the germline ends. As DNA, the CDR3 is TGTGCCAGCAGCCAATTTGGGCCGGCCAACGTCCTGACTTTC. This gives the protein CASSQFGPANVLTF.

This rearrangement joins TRBV13 to TRBJ1-1, with a tentative D call TRBD1 (6 bases). Deletions cut 6 bases from V and 7 bases from J, with 12 bases between. Germline V gene lookup returns CDR1 PRHDT and CDR2 FYEKMQ (reference sequence). This CDR3 is built from 12 residues. CDR3 amino acids: CASREGQYEAFF. The CDR3 DNA follows: TGTGCCAGCAGGGAAGGACAGTATGAAGCTTTCTTT.

This clone appeared a few times. This chain links TRBV29-1 with TRBJ1-1, with 7 bases that match TRBD1. CDR3 size: 13 residues. Germline trimming cut 6 bases from V and 4 bases from J; bases unmatched to any gene: 8. Germline loops: CDR1 SQVTM, CDR2 ANQGSEA. The chain's CDR3 is CSVNQQGSTEAFF. For the CDR3, the DNA is TGCAGCGTCAATCAACAGGGGAGCACTGAAGCTTTCTTT.

V and J are TRBV25-1 and TRBJ2-1, with a possible D match to TRBD1 (5 bases). The CDR3 runs 17 residues. Germline CDR1 is MGHDK and CDR2 is SYGVNS. The ends were cut back, 2 bases at V and 8 bases at J, with 22 bases in the middle. The CDR3 loop reads CASSETPTGFVSDEQFF. The CDR3 coding sequence is TGTGCCAGCAGTGAAACCCCAACAGGTTTCGTCTCCGATGAGCAGTTCTTC.

This chain links TRBV20-1 with TRBJ1-1; D not certain. V was trimmed by 6 bases and J by 5 bases, leaving 10 bases between them. CDR3 size: 11 residues. CDR1 is DFQATT, CDR2 SNEGSKA, per germline (reference sequence). The CDR3 spells CSAAVVTEAFF. The CDR3 nucleotides read TGCAGTGCCGCAGTTGTGACTGAAGCTTTCTTT.

This clone was observed many times. The chain joins TRBV30 to TRBJ2-7, with a possible D match to TRBD2 (6 bases). From germline, CDR1 is GTSNPN and CDR2 SVGIG (reference sequence). V lost 0 bases and J lost 0, with 15 bases in between. The CDR3 contains 16 residues. Here the CDR3 DNA reads TGTGCCTGGAGTGTACTGGCGGGGTCAAGCTCCTACGAGCAGTACTTC. Encoded protein: CAWSVLAGSSSYEQYF.

The gene calls are TRBV4-2 and TRBJ1-1; the D is unclear. In germline, CDR1 is LGHNA, CDR2 YNFKEQ. V lost 1 base and J lost 6, with 18 bases in between. This CDR3 is built from 16 residues. The CDR3 here is CASSQGKIDRGAEAFF. DNA for the CDR3: TGTGCCAGCAGCCAAGGTAAAATTGATCGCGGGGCTGAAGCTTTCTTT.

As DNA, the CDR3 is TGTGCCAGCAGCTGGGGACAGGGGGACTACGAGCAGTACTTC. Amino acid sequence: CASSWGQGDYEQYF. The chain carries TRBV11-2 and TRBJ2-7; 11 bases line up with TRBD1. The CDR3 length is 14 residues. Looked up from germline, CDR1 is SGHAT and CDR2 is FQNNGV. Unmatched junction bases numbered 2, after V lost 4 bases and J lost 3 bases.

This rearrangement joins TRBV30 to TRBJ1-1; D is perhaps TRBD1 (6 bases). The CDR3 runs to 14 residues. V was clipped by 5 bases and J by 0 bases, with 13 bases between them. Germline V CDR1 and CDR2: GTSNPN, SVGIG (reference sequence). The chain's CDR3 is CAWGLDSMNTEAFF. The CDR3 DNA is TGTGCCTGGGGCTTGGACAGCATGAACACTGAAGCTTTCTTT.

This clone showed up just once. The chain recombines TRBV5-4 with TRBJ2-3; TRBD2 agrees at 7 bases. Germline V gene lookup returns CDR1 SGHNT and CDR2 YYREEE (reference sequence). The V gene end was trimmed by 3 bases and the J gene end by 6 bases; junction bases not matched to a gene: 7. The CDR3 is 14 amino acids. The CDR3: CASSSRTSGDTQYF. CDR3 DNA: TGTGCCAGCAGCTCCCGGACTAGTGGGGATACGCAGTATTTT.

The rearrangement links TRBV13 to TRBJ2-5, with D unclear. Germline CDR1 is PRHDT and CDR2 is FYEKMQ (reference sequence). CDR3 length: 14 amino acids. Trimming took off 2 bases at V and 0 bases at J, with 7 bases between the two ends. This CDR3 reads CASSLLANQETQYF. The CDR3 region has the DNA TGTGCCAGCAGCTTATTAGCAAACCAAGAGACCCAGTACTTC. Full variable domain (outside the CDR3, taken from reference TRBV13 and TRBJ2-5): AAGVIQSPRHLIKEKRETATLKCYPIPRHDTVYWYQQGPGQDPQFLISFYEKMQSDKGSIPDRFSAQQFSDYHSELNMSSLELGDSALYFCASSLLANQETQYFGPGTRLLVL.

The J gene is TRBJ2-2, the V gene TRBV11-3, with a possible D match to TRBD1 (6 bases). Trimming took off 5 bases at V and 7 bases at J, with 23 bases between the two ends. CDR1 SGHNT and CDR2 YENEEA come from the germline V gene. This CDR3 contains 17 residues. In nucleotides, the CDR3 is TGTGCCAGCAGCCCGCCGCGGGCGGCGCAAGGGGGCGGGGAGCTGTTTTTT. Its translation: CASSPPRAAQGGGELFF.

The chain links TRBV7-9 to TRBJ2-2; tentative D call: TRBD1 (6 bases). Germline V gene sequence: CDR1 SEHNR, CDR2 FQNEAQ (reference sequence). Trimming removed 5 bases from V and 7 bases from J, with 11 bases in between. The CDR3 is made up of 13 amino acids. CDR3: CASSVRGFGELFF. The DNA for the CDR3 is TGTGCCAGCAGCGTCAGGGGTTTCGGGGAGCTGTTTTTT.

The CDR3 nucleotides read TGCGCCAGCAGCTTGAGCACTAGCGGGGAGTACGAGCAGTACTTC. It yields the protein CASSLSTSGEYEQYF. This chain links TRBV5-1 with TRBJ2-7, with 10 bases that match TRBD2. There are 15 residues in the CDR3. CDR1 and CDR2 (germline): SGHRS, YFSETQ. Trimming cost V 1 base and J 4 bases; bases outside gene matches: 5.

CDR3 nucleotide sequence: TGCGCCAGCAGCTATGGGACAGGAATTAATTCACCCCTCCACTTT. The encoded protein is CASSYGTGINSPLHF. This chain links TRBV4-3 with TRBJ1-6; TRBD1 aligns across 8 bases. The germline V gene has CDR1 LGHNA and CDR2 YSLEER. This CDR3 is built from 15 residues. Trimming cost V 5 bases and J 6 bases; bases outside gene matches: 6.

The chain couples TRBV29-1 to TRBJ2-3; 14 bases match TRBD2. Unmatched junction bases numbered 4, after V lost 2 bases and J lost 0 bases. The germline V gene has CDR1 SQVTM and CDR2 ANQGSEA. The CDR3 length is 17 residues. CDR3 protein: CSVERGTSGGSTDTQYF. DNA for the CDR3: TGCAGCGTTGAAAGGGGGACTAGCGGGGGTAGCACAGATACGCAGTATTTT.

CDR3 residues: CASSPRQGAGNEKLFF. For the CDR3, the DNA is TGTGCCAGCAGCCCTAGACAGGGGGCCGGTAATGAAAAACTGTTTTTT. The rearrangement joins TRBV7-9 to TRBJ1-4; 10 bases are shared with TRBD1. The CDR3 extends over 16 amino acids. Germline CDR1 is SEHNR and CDR2 is FQNEAQ (reference sequence). The junction had 7 bases not matched to a gene; V was cut back by 5 bases and J by 4 bases.

This chain uses TRBV11-1 with TRBJ1-6; D remains unclear. Trimming pared 5 bases from V and 6 bases from J, leaving 8 bases between. Germline V lookup: CDR1 SGHAT, CDR2 FQDESV (reference sequence). The CDR3 runs 13 residues. As DNA, the CDR3 is TGTGCCAGCAGCGGGCAGACTAATTCACCCCTCCACTTT. This codes for CASSGQTNSPLHF.

The chain has TRBV6-1 and TRBJ2-1; 10 nucleotides match TRBD1. This CDR3 is 14 amino acids long. Trimming at V came to 6 bases and at J to 9 bases, leaving 8 bases not matched to a gene. Germline V gene lookup returns CDR1 MNHNS and CDR2 SASEGT. CDR3 sequence (DNA): TGTGCCAGCAGAACGGGACAGGGGAATGGTGAGCAGTTCTTC. Translating gives CASRTGQGNGEQFF.

The genes are TRBV19 and TRBJ1-1; 8 positions match TRBD1. This CDR3 is built from 16 residues. Germline lookup yields CDR1 LNHDA and CDR2 SQIVND (reference sequence). V lost 3 bases, J lost 1 base, and 7 bases stayed unmatched. CDR3 residues: CASSITSGGSNTEAFF. CDR3 sequence (DNA): TGTGCCAGTAGTATCACGTCAGGGGGCTCGAACACTGAAGCTTTCTTT.

The V call is TRBV7-2, the J call TRBJ2-7; 7 bases map to TRBD1. Trimming took 3 bases from V and 3 from J; bases not matched to a gene: 5. The V gene's germline CDR1 is SGHTA and CDR2 FQGNSA. The length of the CDR3 is 14 residues. The CDR3 coding sequence is TGTGCCAGCAGCTTCGGGCGGACAGGCTACGAGCAGTACTTC. This sequence encodes CASSFGRTGYEQYF.

The rearrangement joins TRBV10-3 to TRBJ2-5; possibly TRBD2 for D (6 bases). This CDR3 has 18 residues. V was shortened by 0 bases and J by 2 bases, with 19 bases between the two germline ends. From germline, CDR1 is ENHRY and CDR2 SYGVKD. CDR3 in DNA: TGTGCCATCAGTGAGTCGAGCAGCGGGCTAGCGCGTCAAGAGACCCAGTACTTC. Translated: CAISESSSGLARQETQYF.

The CDR3 nucleotides read TGTGCCAGCAGCTTATTACTTGGACAGGGGGGCAACGAGCAGTACTTC. It translates to CASSLLLGQGGNEQYF. The V and J genes are TRBV7-9 and TRBJ2-7, with TRBD1 matching 10 bases. The CDR3 contains 16 residues. Germline V gives CDR1 SEHNR, CDR2 FQNEAQ (reference sequence). V shed 2 bases and J 5 bases; nucleotides not matched to a gene: 9.